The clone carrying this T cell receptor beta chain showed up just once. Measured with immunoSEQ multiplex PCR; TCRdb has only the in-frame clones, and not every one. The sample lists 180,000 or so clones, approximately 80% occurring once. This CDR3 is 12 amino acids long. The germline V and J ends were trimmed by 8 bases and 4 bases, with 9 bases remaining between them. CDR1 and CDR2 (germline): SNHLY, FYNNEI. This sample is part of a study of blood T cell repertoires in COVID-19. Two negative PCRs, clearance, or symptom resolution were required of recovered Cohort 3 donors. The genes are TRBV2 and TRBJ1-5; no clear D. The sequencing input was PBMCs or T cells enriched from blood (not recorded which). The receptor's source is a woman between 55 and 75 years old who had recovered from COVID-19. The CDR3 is CASAAGNQPQHF. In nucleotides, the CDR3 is TGTGCCAGCGCAGCGGGGAATCAGCCCCAGCATTTT. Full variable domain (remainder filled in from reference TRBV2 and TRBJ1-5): EPEVTQTPSHQVTQMGQEVILRCVPISNHLYFYWYRQILGQKVEFLVSFYNNEISEKSEIFDDQFSVERPDGSNFTLKIRSTKLEDSAMYFCASAAGNQPQHFGDGTRLSIL.